These T cell receptor beta chains were read from a single sample in a study of cytomegalovirus exposure and HLA in healthy donors. Assay: immunoSEQ multiplex PCR; the TCRdb copy retains only in-frame clones and omits some. This sample carries around 160,000 clones, around 80% of them seen once, and the ten largest clones take 1.5%. Sequencing input: PBMCs. These receptors originate from a woman aged 18-30 years in good health and CMV-seronegative. CDR3s include the opening cysteine and the closing phenylalanine or tryptophan. The D gene is left open where the match is weak. Where a row states a size, it is once, few, many or the class of an expanded clone; other rows omit it.

.	TRBV2	TRBD2	TRBJ2-5	TGTGCCAGCTTGGGGGGGCGCGGGGGGGCGGAGACCCAGTACTTC	CASLGGRGGAETQYF
.	TRBV20-1	TRBD1	TRBJ2-7	TGCAGTGCCACACAGGGGGGCGGGCAGTACTTC	CSATQGGGQYF
.	TRBV5-4	TRBD1	TRBJ1-2	TGTGCCAGCAGCAGGGAGACAGGGGGTGGCTACACCTTC	CASSRETGGGYTF
.	TRBV13	.	TRBJ1-2	TGTGCCAGCAGCCGCCTGGGAGATAACTATGGCTACACCTTC	CASSRLGDNYGYTF
few	TRBV27	TRBD1	TRBJ2-3	TGTGCCAGCAGTCCGGTAGGACAGGGAAGAGGAGATACGCAGTATTTT	CASSPVGQGRGDTQYF
.	TRBV2	TRBD1	TRBJ2-7	TGTGCCAGCAGTCAGACAGGGAACTCCTACGAGCAGTACTTC	CASSQTGNSYEQYF
.	TRBV30	TRBD1	TRBJ1-2	TGTGCCTGGAGTTCACGGACAGGAGCTGGCTACACCTTC	CAWSSRTGAGYTF
.	TRBV2	.	TRBJ2-1	TGTGCCAGCAGGGGCAGCCTTGTCTACAATGAGCAGTTCTTC	CASRGSLVYNEQFF
.	TRBV7-2	TRBD1	TRBJ1-2	TGTGCCAGCAGCCCGGGACAGAGCTATGGCTACACCTTC	CASSPGQSYGYTF
.	TRBV6-1	.	TRBJ2-7	TGTGCCAGCAGTAGTTTTGACGGCGGCTCCTACGAGCAGTACTTC	CASSSFDGGSYEQYF
.	TRBV9	.	TRBJ2-7	TGTGCCAGCAGCGTAGGCGGCGGGACGAGCTCCTACGAGCAGTACTTC	CASSVGGGTSSYEQYF
.	TRBV9	.	TRBJ1-2	TGTGCCAGCAGCGTAAGCAGGGCGATGGACTATGGCTACACCTTC	CASSVSRAMDYGYTF
.	TRBV5-1	TRBD1	TRBJ2-1	TGCGCCAGCAGCAGAAGGACAGGTTCTGCTAACAATGAGCAGTTCTTC	CASSRRTGSANNEQFF
.	TRBV6-5	.	TRBJ1-3	TGTGCCAGCAGCACCATACAGGACTCTGGAAACACCATATATTTT	CASSTIQDSGNTIYF
.	TRBV5-1	.	TRBJ1-2	TGCGCCAGCAGCTTACGACCCCTTGAGGTCTATGGCTACACCTTC	CASSLRPLEVYGYTF
.	TRBV10-1	TRBD2	TRBJ2-1	TGCGCCAGCAGTGAGGGGACTAGCGAAGACAATGAGCAGTTCTTC	CASSEGTSEDNEQFF
once	TRBV6-6	TRBD2	TRBJ2-3	TGTGCCAGCACCCTAGCGGTGAGCACAGATACGCAGTATTTT	CASTLAVSTDTQYF
.	TRBV28	TRBD1	TRBJ2-3	TGTGCCAGCAGGGACAGGGCCAGGGTAGATACGCAGTATTTT	CASRDRARVDTQYF
.	TRBV7-9	TRBD1	TRBJ1-1	TGTGCCAGCAGCTTAGGGGGACAGGGAAACAATGAAGCTTTCTTT	CASSLGGQGNNEAFF
.	TRBV6-5	TRBD1	TRBJ1-5	TGTGCCAGCAGTCGACAGGGGGATCAGCCCCAGCATTTT	CASSRQGDQPQHF